The present T cell receptor beta chain was sequenced within a study of shared clonotypes between healthy human individuals. About the research overall: Donors had three CD4 naive, three CD4 memory, two CD8 naive and one CD8 memory plate apiece.

This CDR3 comprises 14 residues. Looked up from germline, CDR1 is SGHVS and CDR2 is FNYEAQ. The V segment lost 3 bases and the J segment 4 bases; nucleotides outside the gene matches: 5. Concerning this clone itself: Its specificity is unknown. The same CDR3 is also encoded by other DNA sequences in this sample.

Assay execution proceeded at the deep level. Generated by immunoSEQ multiplex PCR, the TCRdb table keeps only in-frame clones and is missing some. The sample holds about 2.2 million clones, roughly 91% seen once. Study-level findings and limits: Only a few donors were included, so the genetic and exposure-history diversity represented was limited. Clonotypes that were shared across a handful of donors made up 4.5% to 5% of naive CD4 clonotypes.

Cells designated naive CD8 were CD45RO-negative and were positively selected for CCR7, with terminally differentiated effector memory CD45RA+ cells excluded. The chain has TRBV7-6 and TRBJ2-5; TRBD1 aligns across 7 bases. The sequencing input was naive CD8+ T cells from PBMCs. This clonotype was obtained from a man between 18 and 35 years old in good health. Some clones in this sample may be carry-over from other donors' samples. The CDR3 region is CASSLRQGRETQYF. The CDR3 nucleotides read TGTGCCAGCAGCTTGAGACAGGGCCGAGAGACCCAGTACTTC.